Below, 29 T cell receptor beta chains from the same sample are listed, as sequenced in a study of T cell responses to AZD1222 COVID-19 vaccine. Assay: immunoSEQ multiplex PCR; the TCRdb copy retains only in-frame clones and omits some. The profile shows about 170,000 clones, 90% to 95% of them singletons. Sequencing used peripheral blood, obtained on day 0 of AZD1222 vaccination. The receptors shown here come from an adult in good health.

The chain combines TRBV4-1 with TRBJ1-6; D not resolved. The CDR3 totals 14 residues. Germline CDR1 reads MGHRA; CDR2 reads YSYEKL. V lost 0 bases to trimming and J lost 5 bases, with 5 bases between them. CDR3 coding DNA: TGCGCCAGCAGCCAAGAGGGCGATAATTCACCCCTCCACTTT. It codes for CASSQEGDNSPLHF.

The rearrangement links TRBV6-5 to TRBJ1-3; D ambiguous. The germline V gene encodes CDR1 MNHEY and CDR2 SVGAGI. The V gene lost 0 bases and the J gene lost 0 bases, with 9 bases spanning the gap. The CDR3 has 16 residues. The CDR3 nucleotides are TGTGCCAGCAGTTACTCGCACAGCTACTCTGGAAACACCATATATTTT. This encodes CASSYSHSYSGNTIYF.

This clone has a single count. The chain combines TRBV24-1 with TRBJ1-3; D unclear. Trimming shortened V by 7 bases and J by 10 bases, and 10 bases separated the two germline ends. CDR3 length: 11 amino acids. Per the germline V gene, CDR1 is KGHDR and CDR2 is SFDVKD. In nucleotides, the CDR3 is TGTGCCACCAGCCCCCCCGTTACCATATATTTT. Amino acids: CATSPPVTIYF.

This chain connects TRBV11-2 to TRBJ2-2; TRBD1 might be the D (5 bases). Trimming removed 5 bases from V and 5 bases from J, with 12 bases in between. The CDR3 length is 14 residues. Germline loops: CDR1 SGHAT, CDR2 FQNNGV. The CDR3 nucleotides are TGTGCCAGCAGCCAAATCCCAGGGACCGGGGAGCTGTTTTTT. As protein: CASSQIPGTGELFF.

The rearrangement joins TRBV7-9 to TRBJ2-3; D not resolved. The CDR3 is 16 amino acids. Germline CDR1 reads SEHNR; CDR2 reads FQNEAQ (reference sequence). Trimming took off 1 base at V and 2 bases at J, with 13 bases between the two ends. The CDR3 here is CASSLEGEEHTDTQYF. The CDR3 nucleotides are TGTGCCAGCAGCTTAGAAGGTGAAGAGCACACAGATACGCAGTATTTT.

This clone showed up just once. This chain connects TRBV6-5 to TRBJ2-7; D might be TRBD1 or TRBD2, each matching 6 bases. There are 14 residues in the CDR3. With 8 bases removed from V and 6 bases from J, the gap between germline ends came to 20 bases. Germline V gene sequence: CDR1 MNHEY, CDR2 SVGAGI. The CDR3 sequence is CASLGGSNLIEQYF. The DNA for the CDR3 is TGTGCCAGCTTGGGGGGCTCTAATTTGATCGAGCAGTACTTC.

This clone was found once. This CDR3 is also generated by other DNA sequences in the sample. CDR3 amino acids: CASSETVSYEQYF. CDR3 DNA sequence: TGTGCCAGCAGCGAGACAGTCTCCTACGAGCAGTACTTC. The chain employs TRBV11-3 and TRBJ2-7, with a weak D call TRBD1 (5 bases). Germline assignment: CDR1 SGHNT and CDR2 YENEEA. The CDR3 loop spans 13 amino acids. The V gene lost 5 bases and the J gene lost 0 bases, with 8 bases spanning the gap.

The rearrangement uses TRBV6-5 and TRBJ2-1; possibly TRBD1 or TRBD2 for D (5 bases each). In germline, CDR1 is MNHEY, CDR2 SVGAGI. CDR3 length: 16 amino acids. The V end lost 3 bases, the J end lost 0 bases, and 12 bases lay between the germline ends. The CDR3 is CASSYPGRSSYNEQFF. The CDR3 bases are TGTGCCAGCAGTTATCCGGGACGGAGCTCCTACAATGAGCAGTTCTTC.

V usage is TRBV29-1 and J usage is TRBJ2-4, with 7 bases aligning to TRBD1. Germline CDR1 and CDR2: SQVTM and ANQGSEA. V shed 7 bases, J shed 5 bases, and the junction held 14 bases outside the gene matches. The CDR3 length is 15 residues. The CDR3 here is CSAAKSGGRENIQYF. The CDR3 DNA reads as TGCAGCGCCGCGAAGTCAGGGGGTCGAGAAAACATTCAGTACTTC.

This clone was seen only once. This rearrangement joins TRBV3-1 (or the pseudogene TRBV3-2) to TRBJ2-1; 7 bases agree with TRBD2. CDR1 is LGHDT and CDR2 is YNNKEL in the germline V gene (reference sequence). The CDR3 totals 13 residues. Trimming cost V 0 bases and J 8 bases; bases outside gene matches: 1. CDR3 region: CASSQDRGDEQFF. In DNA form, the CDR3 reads TGTGCCAGCAGCCAAGATCGGGGGGATGAGCAGTTCTTC.

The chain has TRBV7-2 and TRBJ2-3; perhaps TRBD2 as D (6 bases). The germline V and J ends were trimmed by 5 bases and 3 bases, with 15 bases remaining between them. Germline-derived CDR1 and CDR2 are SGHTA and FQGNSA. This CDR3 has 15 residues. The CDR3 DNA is TGTGCCAGCAGCATAGGGACTTCTGTAACAGATACGCAGTATTTT. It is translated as CASSIGTSVTDTQYF.

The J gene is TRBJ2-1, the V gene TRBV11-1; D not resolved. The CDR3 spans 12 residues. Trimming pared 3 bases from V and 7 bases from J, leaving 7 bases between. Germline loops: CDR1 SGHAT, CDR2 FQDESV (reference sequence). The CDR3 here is CASSFLINEQFF. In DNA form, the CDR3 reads TGTGCCAGCAGCTTTTTAATAAATGAGCAGTTCTTC.

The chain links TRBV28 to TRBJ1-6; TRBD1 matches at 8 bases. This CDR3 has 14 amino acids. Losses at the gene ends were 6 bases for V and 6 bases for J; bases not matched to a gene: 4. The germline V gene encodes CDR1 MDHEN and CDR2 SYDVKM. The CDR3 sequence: CASSQDRVNSPLHF. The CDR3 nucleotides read TGTGCCAGCAGCCAGGACAGGGTTAATTCACCCCTCCACTTT.

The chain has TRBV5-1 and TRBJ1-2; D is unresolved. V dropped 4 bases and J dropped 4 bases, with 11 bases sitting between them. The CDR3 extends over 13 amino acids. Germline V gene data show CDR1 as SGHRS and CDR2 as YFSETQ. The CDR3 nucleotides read TGCGCCAGCAGCCCCGATGAGGTCTATGGCTACACCTTC. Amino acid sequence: CASSPDEVYGYTF.

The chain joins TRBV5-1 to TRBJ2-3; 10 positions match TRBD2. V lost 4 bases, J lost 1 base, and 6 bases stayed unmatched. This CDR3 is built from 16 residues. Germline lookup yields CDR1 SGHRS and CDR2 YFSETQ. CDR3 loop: CASSLGLADRTDTQYF. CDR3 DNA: TGCGCCAGCAGCCTCGGACTAGCGGACCGCACAGATACGCAGTATTTT.

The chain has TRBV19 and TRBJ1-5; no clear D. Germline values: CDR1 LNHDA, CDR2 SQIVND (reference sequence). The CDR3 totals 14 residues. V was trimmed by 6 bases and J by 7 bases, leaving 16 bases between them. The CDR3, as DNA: TGTGCCAGTAGGGGTAATCAGTCGCCGCAGCCCCAGCATTTT. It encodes CASRGNQSPQPQHF.

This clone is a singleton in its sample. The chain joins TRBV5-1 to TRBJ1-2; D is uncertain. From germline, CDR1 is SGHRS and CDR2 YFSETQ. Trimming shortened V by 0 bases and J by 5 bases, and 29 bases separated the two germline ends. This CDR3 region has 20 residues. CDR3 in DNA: TGCGCCAGCAGCTTGGAAGTGACTCCAGCGGCCGCAAACCCCCGGTATGGCTACACCTTC. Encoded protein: CASSLEVTPAAANPRYGYTF.

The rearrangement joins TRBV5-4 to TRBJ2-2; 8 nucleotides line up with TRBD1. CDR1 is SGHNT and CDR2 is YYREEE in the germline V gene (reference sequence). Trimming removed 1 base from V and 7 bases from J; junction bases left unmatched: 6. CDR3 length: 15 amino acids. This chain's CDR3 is CASSLNRGVVGELFF. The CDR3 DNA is TGTGCCAGCAGCTTGAACAGGGGGGTTGTCGGGGAGCTGTTTTTT.

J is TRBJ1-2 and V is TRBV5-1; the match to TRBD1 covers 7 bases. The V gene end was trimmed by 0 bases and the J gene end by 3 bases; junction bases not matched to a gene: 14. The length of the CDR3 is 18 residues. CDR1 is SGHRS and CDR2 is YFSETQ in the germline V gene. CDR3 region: CASSLGDSGLQGYYGYTF. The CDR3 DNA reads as TGCGCCAGCAGCTTGGGGGACAGCGGCCTTCAAGGTTACTATGGCTACACCTTC.

The CDR3 loop is CAWAGGLYNEQFF. The CDR3 DNA sequence: TGTGCCTGGGCAGGGGGCCTCTACAATGAGCAGTTCTTC. The chain carries TRBV30 and TRBJ2-1; 8 nucleotides line up with TRBD1. Trimming removed 5 bases from V and 3 bases from J; junction bases left unmatched: 3. This CDR3 has 13 residues. Germline CDR1 GTSNPN, CDR2 SVGIG (reference sequence). The variable domain in full, with the rest retrieved from reference TRBV30 and TRBJ2-1, is SQTIHQWPATLVQPVGSPLSLECTVEGTSNPNLYWYRQAAGRGLQLLFYSVGIGQISSEVPQNLSASRPQDRQFILSSKKLLLSDSGFYLCAWAGGLYNEQFFGPGTRLTVL.

The CDR3 DNA follows: TGTGCCAGCAGCCTAAGGGTGAACACTGAAGCTTTCTTT. As protein: CASSLRVNTEAFF. V usage is TRBV14 and J usage is TRBJ1-1; D remains ambiguous. Looked up from germline, CDR1 is SGHDN and CDR2 is FVKESK. This CDR3 has 13 amino acids. Between the trimmed V and J ends, which lost 4 bases and 0 bases, there was a span of 6 bases.

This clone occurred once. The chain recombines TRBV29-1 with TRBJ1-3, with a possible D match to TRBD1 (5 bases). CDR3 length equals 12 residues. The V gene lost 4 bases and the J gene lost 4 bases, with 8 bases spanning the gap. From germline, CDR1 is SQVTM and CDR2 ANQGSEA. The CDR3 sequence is CSVGGAGNTIYF. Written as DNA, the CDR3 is TGCAGCGTTGGAGGGGCAGGAAACACCATATATTTT.

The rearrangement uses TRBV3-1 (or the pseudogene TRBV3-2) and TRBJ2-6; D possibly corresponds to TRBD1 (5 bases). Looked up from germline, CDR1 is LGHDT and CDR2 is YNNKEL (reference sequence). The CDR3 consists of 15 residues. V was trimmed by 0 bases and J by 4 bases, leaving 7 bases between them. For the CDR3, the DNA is TGTGCCAGCAGCCAAGAGGGGCAAGGGGCCAACGTCCTGACTTTC. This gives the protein CASSQEGQGANVLTF.

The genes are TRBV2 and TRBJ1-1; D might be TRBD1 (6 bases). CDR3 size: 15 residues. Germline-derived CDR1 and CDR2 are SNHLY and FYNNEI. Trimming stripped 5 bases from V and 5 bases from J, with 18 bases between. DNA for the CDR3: TGTGCCAGCAGTCAATCCAGGGGCCCAGGGACTGAAGCTTTCTTT. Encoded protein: CASSQSRGPGTEAFF.

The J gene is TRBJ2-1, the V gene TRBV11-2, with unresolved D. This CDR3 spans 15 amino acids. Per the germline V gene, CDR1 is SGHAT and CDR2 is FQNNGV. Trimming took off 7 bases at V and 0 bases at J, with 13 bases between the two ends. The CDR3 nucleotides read TGTGCCAGCACCGTAATATCTAGCTCCTACAATGAGCAGTTCTTC. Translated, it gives CASTVISSSYNEQFF.

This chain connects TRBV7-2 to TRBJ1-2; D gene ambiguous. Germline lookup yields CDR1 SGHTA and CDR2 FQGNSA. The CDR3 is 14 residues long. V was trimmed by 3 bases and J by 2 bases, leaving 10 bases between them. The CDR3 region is CASSFPGRNYGYTF. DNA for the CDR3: TGTGCCAGCAGCTTCCCGGGCAGGAACTATGGCTACACCTTC.

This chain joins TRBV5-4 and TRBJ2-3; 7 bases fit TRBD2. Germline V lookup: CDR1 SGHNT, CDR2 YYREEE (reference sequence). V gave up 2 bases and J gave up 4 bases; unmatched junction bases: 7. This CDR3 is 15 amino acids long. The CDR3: CASSLPPTSSDTQYF. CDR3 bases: TGTGCCAGCAGCTTACCCCCGACTAGCTCAGATACGCAGTATTTT.

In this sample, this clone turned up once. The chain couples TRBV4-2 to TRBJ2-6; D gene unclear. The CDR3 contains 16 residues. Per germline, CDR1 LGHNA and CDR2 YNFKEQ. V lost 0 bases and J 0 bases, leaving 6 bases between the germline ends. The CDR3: CASSQDGLSGANVLTF. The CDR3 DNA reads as TGTGCCAGCAGCCAAGATGGCCTCTCTGGGGCCAACGTCCTGACTTTC.

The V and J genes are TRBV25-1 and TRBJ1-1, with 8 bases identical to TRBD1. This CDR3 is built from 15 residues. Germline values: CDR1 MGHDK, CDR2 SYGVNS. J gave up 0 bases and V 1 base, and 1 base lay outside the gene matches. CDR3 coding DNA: TGTGCCAGCAGTGAATCGGACAGGGTGAACACTGAAGCTTTCTTT. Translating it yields CASSESDRVNTEAFF.